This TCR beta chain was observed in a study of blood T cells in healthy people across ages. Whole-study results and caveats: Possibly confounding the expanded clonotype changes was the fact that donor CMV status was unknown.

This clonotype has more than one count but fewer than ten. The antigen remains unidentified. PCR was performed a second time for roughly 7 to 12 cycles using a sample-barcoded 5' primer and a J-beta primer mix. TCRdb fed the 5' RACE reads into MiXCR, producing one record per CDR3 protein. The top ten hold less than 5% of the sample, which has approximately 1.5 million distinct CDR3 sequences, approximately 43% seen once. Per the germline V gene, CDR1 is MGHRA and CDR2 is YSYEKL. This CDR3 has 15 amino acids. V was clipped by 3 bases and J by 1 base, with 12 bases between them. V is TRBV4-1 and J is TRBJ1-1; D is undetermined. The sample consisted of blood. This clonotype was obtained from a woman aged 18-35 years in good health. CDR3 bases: TGCGCCAGCAGCCACCCGGACCGAGCGAACACTGAAGCTTTCTTT. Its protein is CASSHPDRANTEAFF.